This is a list of T cell receptor beta chains from one sample in a study of OX40 agonist ivuxolimab in advanced cancers. Measured with immunoSEQ multiplex PCR; TCRdb has only the in-frame clones, and not every one. The sample yields roughly 120,000 clones, 85% to 95% seen once. The specimen was CD4+ or CD8+ T cells sorted from blood, collected in a trial of the OX40 agonist ivuxolimab. Receptor source: an adult with an advanced solid tumor such as melanoma, head and neck, liver or kidney cancer. Each CDR3 is given with its conserved first and last residue. A D gene is named only where the DNA matches it firmly. Only part of the rows carry a size: once, few, many, or a class if the clone is expanded.

V	length	D	J	size	DNA	CDR3
TRBV11-3	13	.	TRBJ2-2	.	TGTGCCAGCAGCTTGTCATACACCGGGGAGCTGTTTTTT	CASSLSYTGELFF
TRBV6-5	14	.	TRBJ2-7	.	TGTGCCAGCAGTTACTCGGCCAGTTCCTACGAGCAGTACTTC	CASSYSASSYEQYF
TRBV28	15	TRBD1	TRBJ2-5	.	TGTGCCAGCAGTCTACCGACAGGGGTCAGGGAGACCCAGTACTTC	CASSLPTGVRETQYF
TRBV5-1	15	.	TRBJ2-5	once	TGCGCCAGCAGCGGTACGGGCGGCCGGGGGTGGGAGCAGTACTTC	CASSGTGGRGWEQYF
TRBV19	15	TRBD2	TRBJ2-2	.	TGTGCCAGTAGTCCGGGACTACCGAACACCGGGGAGCTGTTTTTT	CASSPGLPNTGELFF
TRBV28	15	.	TRBJ2-1	.	TGTGCCAGCAGTTTAATACAGAGCTCCTACAATGAGCAGTTCTTC	CASSLIQSSYNEQFF
TRBV28	15	.	TRBJ2-2	.	TGTGCCAGCAGCAAAGGTGGCAGGGACACCGGGGAGCTGTTTTTT	CASSKGGRDTGELFF
TRBV20-1	11	.	TRBJ2-5	.	TGCAGTGCACGATTCCAAGAGACCCAGTACTTC	CSARFQETQYF
TRBV2	15	.	TRBJ1-5	.	TGTGCCAGCAGTGAAGAGGAAGGGGGAGGTCAGCCCCAGCATTTT	CASSEEEGGGQPQHF
TRBV7-2	14	.	TRBJ2-3	.	TGTGCCAGCAGCTTAAGCAGGACCACAGATACGCAGTATTTT	CASSLSRTTDTQYF
TRBV5-1	15	.	TRBJ2-3	once	TGCGCCAGCAGCTTGGTTGGTCTGAACACAGATACGCAGTATTTT	CASSLVGLNTDTQYF
TRBV7-9	14	TRBD2	TRBJ2-1	.	TGTGCCAGCCATGGCGGGAGGCCATACAATGAGCAGTTCTTC	CASHGGRPYNEQFF
TRBV7-9	17	.	TRBJ1-1	.	TGTGCCAGCAGCTTAGCTTTCGGGGCCCTTCGGTCGGCTGAAGCTTTCTTT	CASSLAFGALRSAEAFF
TRBV5-4	14	.	TRBJ2-1	.	TGTGCCAGCAGCCGAGGACTAACCAGTCATGAGCAGTTCTTC	CASSRGLTSHEQFF
TRBV9	15	.	TRBJ2-7	.	TGTGCCAGCAGCGTCGGCGGGACCCTATCCTACGAGCAGTACTTC	CASSVGGTLSYEQYF
TRBV6-1	16	TRBD2	TRBJ2-1	.	TGTGCCAGCAGTGAAGGGGGACTAGCGCGGTACAATGAGCAGTTCTTC	CASSEGGLARYNEQFF
TRBV29-1	13	TRBD2	TRBJ2-7	.	TGCAGCGCTGGGGGACTAGCTTCCTACGAGCAGTACTTC	CSAGGLASYEQYF
TRBV15	15	TRBD1	TRBJ2-7	once	TGTGCCACCAGCAGAGATTCCACAGGGGGATACGAGCAGTACTTC	CATSRDSTGGYEQYF
TRBV13	17	.	TRBJ1-2	.	TGTGCCAGCAGCGAAAATCGGGGGACGGAGAATAACTATGGCTACACCTTC	CASSENRGTENNYGYTF
TRBV14	14	.	TRBJ1-1	.	TGTGCCAGCAGCCACTACAGGGAAGTGACTGAAGCTTTCTTT	CASSHYREVTEAFF
TRBV9	14	TRBD1	TRBJ2-1	.	TGTGCCAGCAGCGTAGGGGGACAGGCCAATGAGCAGTTCTTC	CASSVGGQANEQFF
TRBV2	15	.	TRBJ1-5	.	TGTGCCAGCAGGCCAGACGCATTTAGCAATCAGCCCCAGCATTTT	CASRPDAFSNQPQHF
TRBV7-2	14	.	TRBJ2-5	.	TGTGCCAGCAGCTTAGGGGTAGCTTTGGAGACCCAGTACTTC	CASSLGVALETQYF
TRBV15	15	TRBD2	TRBJ2-2	.	TGTGCCACCAGCAGAGGGACTAGAAACACCGGGGAGCTGTTTTTT	CATSRGTRNTGELFF
TRBV9	13	.	TRBJ1-2	.	TGTGCCAGCAGCGTATTGGGTCTGGATGGCTACACCTTC	CASSVLGLDGYTF
TRBV7-3	16	TRBD1	TRBJ1-2	.	TGTGCCAGCAGCTTATTACCGGGACAGCTGAACTATGGCTACACCTTC	CASSLLPGQLNYGYTF
TRBV10-3	14	.	TRBJ2-5	.	TGTGCCATCAGTGAGTCAGGAATCCAAGAGACCCAGTACTTC	CAISESGIQETQYF
TRBV28	16	.	TRBJ2-3	.	TGTGCCAGCAGCCTCGTGACATTGTCTAGCACAGATACGCAGTATTTT	CASSLVTLSSTDTQYF
TRBV7-2	14	TRBD1	TRBJ1-2	.	TGTGCCAGCAGCTCCGACAGGGTCCTCTATGGCTACACCTTC	CASSSDRVLYGYTF
TRBV28	12	.	TRBJ2-6	.	TGTGCCAGCATCTCTGGGGCCAACGTCCTGACTTTC	CASISGANVLTF
TRBV5-6	15	TRBD2	TRBJ2-7	once	TGTGCCAGCAGCTTAGACCTAGCGGGAGGAAACGAGCAGTACTTC	CASSLDLAGGNEQYF
TRBV27	11	.	TRBJ2-7	.	TGTGCCAGCGGGCAGATCTACGAGCAGTACTTC	CASGQIYEQYF
TRBV18	14	.	TRBJ1-5	.	TGTGCCAGCTCCGGCGTGGGGGACAATCAGCCCCAGCATTTT	CASSGVGDNQPQHF
TRBV5-4	17	.	TRBJ2-2	.	TGTGCCAGCAGCTTGGCCGTACAGCCCGCGAACACCGGGGAGCTGTTTTTT	CASSLAVQPANTGELFF
TRBV28	13	.	TRBJ1-1	.	TGTGCCAGCATCCCCCTGGTGAGTGGGAGAGCTTTCTTT	CASIPLVSGRAFF
TRBV7-2	15	TRBD1	TRBJ2-7	.	TGTGCCAGCGTCGTGGGGTGGGGACAGGACTACGAGCAGTACTTC	CASVVGWGQDYEQYF
TRBV6-5	16	TRBD1	TRBJ1-2	once	TGTGCCAGCAGTTACTCGGTGACAGGGGGCGACTATGGCTACACCTTC	CASSYSVTGGDYGYTF
TRBV9	14	.	TRBJ1-1	.	TGTGCCAGCAGCGCGAACCCTGAGAACACTGAAGCTTTCTTT	CASSANPENTEAFF
TRBV6-5	15	TRBD2	TRBJ2-7	once	TGTGCCAGCAGTTATGGACTAGCGGGACCAGACGAGCAGTACTTC	CASSYGLAGPDEQYF
TRBV19	14	TRBD1	TRBJ1-1	.	TGTGCCAGTAGTGTCAGGGGGCCAAACACTGAAGCTTTCTTT	CASSVRGPNTEAFF
TRBV10-3	13	.	TRBJ1-1	.	TGTGCCATCAGTGAGTTAGGGGGCACTGAAGCTTTCTTT	CAISELGGTEAFF
TRBV7-9	17	.	TRBJ2-5	.	TGTGCCAGCAGCTCCCCCGGGGGCATCCTTTTGGGGGAGACCCAGTACTTC	CASSSPGGILLGETQYF
TRBV28	13	TRBD1	TRBJ2-5	.	TGTGCCAGCAGGGACAGGGTGGCGGAGACCCAGTACTTC	CASRDRVAETQYF
TRBV4-2	15	.	TRBJ2-7	once	TGTGCCAGCAGCCAGCAGATGACAAGGGACGACGAGCAGTACTTC	CASSQQMTRDDEQYF
TRBV30	14	.	TRBJ1-1	.	TGTGCCTGGGGCCTATCCGGGACCCAAGCCTCAGCTTTCTTT	CAWGLSGTQASAFF